These 20 T cell receptor beta chains were sequenced from one sample in a study of cytomegalovirus exposure and HLA in healthy donors. Sequencing was performed with immunoSEQ multiplex PCR; in TCRdb, only in-frame clones are kept and a portion is missing. Among 150,000 to 200,000 clones listed, around 88% were seen once. The sequenced sample was PBMCs. The receptors were sampled from a woman under 30 in good health and CMV-seronegative.

The chain combines TRBV6-5 with TRBJ1-2; D uncertain. Trimming took off 7 bases at V and 6 bases at J, with 9 bases between the two ends. The CDR3 is made up of 11 amino acids. Germline V gene lookup returns CDR1 MNHEY and CDR2 SVGAGI. This chain's CDR3 is CASTHGDGYTF. The CDR3 nucleotides are TGTGCCAGCACTCACGGGGATGGCTACACCTTC.

The chain employs TRBV27 and TRBJ1-4, with 9 bases that match TRBD1. Germline CDR1 MNHEY, CDR2 SMNVEV (reference sequence). Trimming at V came to 6 bases and at J to 7 bases, leaving 6 bases not matched to a gene. The CDR3 runs 14 residues. Here the CDR3 reads CASSLQGAGEKLFF. The DNA for the CDR3 is TGTGCCAGCAGCCTACAGGGGGCTGGTGAAAAACTGTTTTTT.

This clone has more than one count but fewer than ten. The CDR3 coding sequence is TGTGCCAGTAGTATAGAGGGGAGAGGAAATCAGCCCCAGCATTTT. It encodes CASSIEGRGNQPQHF. The rearrangement joins TRBV19 to TRBJ1-5; D is unresolved. V was clipped by 0 bases and J by 4 bases, with 10 bases between them. CDR1 is LNHDA, CDR2 SQIVND, per germline (reference sequence). There are 15 residues in the CDR3.

This rearrangement joins TRBV11-2 to TRBJ2-3; 9 bases agree with TRBD2. The CDR3 is 17 amino acids. The V gene end was trimmed by 9 bases and the J gene end by 5 bases; junction bases not matched to a gene: 18. The germline CDR1 and CDR2 sequences are SGHAT and FQNNGV. In nucleotides, the CDR3 is TGTGCCAGTCAACCCTATCGAATGGCGGGAGGGTTAGATACGCAGTATTTT. Its translation: CASQPYRMAGGLDTQYF.

The sample holds one count of this clone. The chain recombines TRBV10-3 with TRBJ1-1; 11 bases are a match to TRBD1. The germline CDR1 and CDR2 sequences are ENHRY and SYGVKD. CDR3 size: 16 residues. V was clipped by 2 bases and J by 3 bases; unmatched bases: 5. CDR3 region: CAISEPGQGVYTEAFF. The CDR3 nucleotides are TGTGCCATCAGTGAGCCGGGACAGGGGGTATACACTGAAGCTTTCTTT.

CDR3 DNA sequence: TGTGCCAGCAGCAGACTAGCGGGAAACACCGGGGAGCTGTTTTTT. Its protein is CASSRLAGNTGELFF. V is TRBV11-2 and J is TRBJ2-2, with 11 nucleotides matching TRBD2. Trimming cost V 5 bases and J 2 bases; bases outside gene matches: 1. This CDR3 comprises 15 residues. Germline CDR1 is SGHAT and CDR2 is FQNNGV.

In its sample, this clone was seen once. This chain uses TRBV2 with TRBJ1-6; 7 bases map to TRBD1. This CDR3 comprises 15 residues. The junction had 4 bases not matched to a gene; V was cut back by 8 bases and J by 0 bases. Germline-derived CDR1 and CDR2 are SNHLY and FYNNEI. The CDR3 nucleotides read TGTGCCAGCGACAGGGAAAGCTCCTATAATTCACCCCTCCACTTT. Its protein product is CASDRESSYNSPLHF.

This chain joins TRBV19 and TRBJ2-3; weak D call: TRBD1 (6 bases). The CDR3 consists of 11 residues. Trimming cost V 8 bases and J 7 bases, with 10 bases left between them. Germline V gene sequence: CDR1 LNHDA, CDR2 SQIVND (reference sequence). The CDR3 spells CASETGNTQYF. The CDR3 region has the DNA TGTGCCAGTGAAACAGGGAATACGCAGTATTTT.

The rearrangement uses TRBV9 and TRBJ1-1; TRBD1 agrees at 9 bases. Germline loops: CDR1 SGDLS, CDR2 YYNGEE. Trimming at V came to 4 bases and at J to 5 bases, leaving 6 bases not matched to a gene. The CDR3 is 14 amino acids. The CDR3 protein is CASSYRDRETEAFF. CDR3 DNA sequence: TGTGCCAGCAGCTACCGGGACAGGGAGACTGAAGCTTTCTTT.

This sequence joins TRBV7-9 and TRBJ2-7, with 7 bases lining up with TRBD1. The germline V gene encodes CDR1 SEHNR and CDR2 FQNEAQ (reference sequence). The V and J ends lost 0 bases and 3 bases, in that order; junction bases with no gene match: 2. The CDR3 is 14 amino acids. The DNA of the CDR3 is TGTGCCAGCAGCTTAGCGGACAGGAACTACGAGCAGTACTTC. Translating it yields CASSLADRNYEQYF.

V gene TRBV6-5 combines with J gene TRBJ1-2; no clear D gene. The CDR3 is made up of 11 amino acids. Germline CDR1 reads MNHEY; CDR2 reads SVGAGI. V lost 11 bases and J 8 bases, leaving 15 bases between the germline ends. The CDR3 loop reads CAATKGGGYTF. The CDR3 nucleotides are TGTGCCGCCACAAAAGGCGGCGGCTACACCTTC.

The chain joins TRBV21-1 to TRBJ1-5. TRBV21-1 represents a pseudogene. The CDR3 has 15 amino acids. The CDR3 nucleotides read TGTGCCAGCAGCAAATTGGAGATGAGCAATCAGCCCCAGCATTTT. Amino acids: CASSKLEMSNQPQHF.

V gene TRBV5-6 combines with J gene TRBJ2-5; D possibly corresponds to TRBD2 (5 bases). V was clipped by 2 bases and J by 1 base, with 12 bases between them. The CDR3 is 15 amino acids. Germline CDR1 and CDR2: SGHDT and YYEEEE. The CDR3 region is CASSLLRGSQETQYF. CDR3 nucleotides: TGTGCCAGCAGCTTACTACGGGGATCCCAAGAGACCCAGTACTTC.

The chain's CDR3 is CAQDAGTSGSEQYF. DNA for the CDR3: TGTGCCCAGGACGCTGGGACTAGCGGCTCCGAGCAGTACTTC. The rearrangement joins TRBV2 to TRBJ2-7; 11 bases align to TRBD2. The germline V gene encodes CDR1 SNHLY and CDR2 FYNNEI. V lost 11 bases to trimming and J lost 6 bases; unmatched junction nucleotides: 12. The CDR3 covers 14 residues.

The chain couples TRBV27 to TRBJ2-7, with 8 nucleotides matching TRBD2. With V trimmed by 8 bases and J by 2 bases, 8 bases remained unmatched. The germline V gene encodes CDR1 MNHEY and CDR2 SMNVEV (reference sequence). The CDR3 is made up of 14 amino acids. The CDR3 nucleotides read TGTGCCAGCCATCGGGCGGGAGGTGCCTACGAGCAGTACTTC. This sequence encodes CASHRAGGAYEQYF.

The rearrangement uses TRBV29-1 and TRBJ1-1, with TRBD1 matching 8 bases. The CDR3 totals 12 residues. Looked up from germline, CDR1 is SQVTM and CDR2 is ANQGSEA. After removal of 3 bases from V and 8 bases from J, the junction contained 5 bases not matched to a gene. Here the CDR3 reads CSVDTGTGEAFF. DNA of the CDR3: TGCAGCGTTGACACAGGGACAGGAGAAGCTTTCTTT.

The chain couples TRBV7-2 to TRBJ2-3, with TRBD2 identical over 12 bases. The CDR3 is 17 amino acids. After removal of 1 base from V and 4 bases from J, the junction contained 6 bases not matched to a gene. Per the germline V gene, CDR1 is SGHTA and CDR2 is FQGNSA. This CDR3 reads CASSLDGLAGGPDTQYF. CDR3 nucleotide sequence: TGTGCCAGCAGCTTAGATGGGCTAGCGGGAGGGCCAGATACGCAGTATTTT.

This clone was seen a handful of times. The CDR3 sequence: CASSVGSNYSPLHF. In DNA, the CDR3 is TGTGCCAGCAGTGTAGGGAGCAATTATTCACCCCTCCACTTT. V usage is TRBV6-1 and J usage is TRBJ1-6; D gene unclear. Germline V lookup: CDR1 MNHNS, CDR2 SASEGT. Trimming took off 4 bases at V and 8 bases at J, with 12 bases between the two ends. This CDR3 region has 14 residues.

The chain carries TRBV10-3 and TRBJ2-3, with TRBD1 matching over 8 bases. The V segment lost 9 bases and the J segment 4 bases; nucleotides outside the gene matches: 9. The CDR3 contains 14 residues. Germline V lookup: CDR1 ENHRY, CDR2 SYGVKD. CDR3: CAMRSGGRADTQYF. DNA for the CDR3: TGTGCCATGCGATCAGGGGGCCGGGCAGATACGCAGTATTTT.

The chain links TRBV5-4 to TRBJ1-3; D is perhaps TRBD1 (6 bases). The CDR3 length is 14 residues. CDR1 SGHNT and CDR2 YYREEE come from the germline V gene (reference sequence). V lost 4 bases and J lost 4, with 12 bases in between. The CDR3 region is CASSAAGDGNTIYF. The CDR3 bases are TGTGCCAGCAGCGCTGCAGGGGACGGAAACACCATATATTTT. The variable domain in full, completed from reference TRBV5-4 and TRBJ1-3, reads ETGVTQSPTHLIKTRGQQVTLRCSSQSGHNTVSWYQQALGQGPQFIFQYYREEENGRGNFPPRFSGLQFPNYSSELNVNALELDDSALYLCASSAAGDGNTIYFGEGSWLTVV.